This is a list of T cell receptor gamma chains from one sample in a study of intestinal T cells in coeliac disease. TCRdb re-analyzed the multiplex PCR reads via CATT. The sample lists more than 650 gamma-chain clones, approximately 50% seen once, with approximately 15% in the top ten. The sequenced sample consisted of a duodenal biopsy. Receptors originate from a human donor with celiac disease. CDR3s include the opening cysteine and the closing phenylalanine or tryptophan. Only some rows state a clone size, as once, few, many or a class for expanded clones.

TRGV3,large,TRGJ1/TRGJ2,TGTGCCACCTGGGACAGGCTGAAATATAAGAAACTCTTT,CATWDRLKYKKLF
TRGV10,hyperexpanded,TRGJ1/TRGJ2,TGTGCTGCGTATTATAAGAAACTCTTT,CAAYYKKLF
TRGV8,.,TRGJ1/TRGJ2,TGTGCCACCTTGGAAAAGAAACTCTTT,CATLEKKLF
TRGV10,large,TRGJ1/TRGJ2,TGTGCTGCGTGGGATTATATAGGTTATTATAAGAAACTCTTT,CAAWDYIGYYKKLF
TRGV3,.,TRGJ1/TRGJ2,TGTGCCACCTGGGACGGGGGCCTCTTT,CATWDGGLF
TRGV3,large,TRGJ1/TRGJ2,TGTGCCACCTGGGACAGGCCACTCTTT,CATWDRPLF
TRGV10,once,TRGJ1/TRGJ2,TGTGCTGCTCTCCGATCAAAACCGATAAAAAATTATTATAAGAAACTCTTT,CAALRSKPIKNYYKKLF
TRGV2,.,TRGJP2,TGTGCCACCTGGGACGGGCCGCTTAATCGGGGAGAGAAGGTCGGCATTGGAGTCAAGACGTTT,CATWDGPLNRGEKVGIGVKTF
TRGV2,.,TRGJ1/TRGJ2,TGTGCACCTGAGACGTTTGGGAAGAAACTCTTT,CAPETFGKKLF
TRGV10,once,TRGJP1,TGTGCTGCGATTTATACCACTGGTTGGTTCAAGATATTT,CAAIYTTGWFKIF
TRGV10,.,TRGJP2,TGTGCTGCGTGGGAACTACCTAGTGATTGGATCAAGACGTTT,CAAWELPSDWIKTF
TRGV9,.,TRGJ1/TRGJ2,TGTGCCTTGTGGGAGTGTGGGAAACTCTTT,CALWECGKLF
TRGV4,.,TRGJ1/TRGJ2,TGTGCCACCTGGGATGTGAAGATGGGTTATAAGAAACTCTTT,CATWDVKMGYKKLF
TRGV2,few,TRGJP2,TGTGCCACCTGGGACGGGATGCTCGGTAGTGATTGGATCAAGACGTTT,CATWDGMLGSDWIKTF
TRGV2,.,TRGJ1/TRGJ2,TGTGCCACCTGGGGACGGGCCGAATATAAGAAACTCTTT,CATWGRAEYKKLF
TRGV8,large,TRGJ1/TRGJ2,TGTGCCACCTGGGGCCTTTATTATAAGAAACTCTTT,CATWGLYYKKLF
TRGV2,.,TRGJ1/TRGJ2,TGTGCCACCTGGGACGGGCGCCCCCCTAAACGGTATAAGAAACTCTTT,CATWDGRPPKRYKKLF
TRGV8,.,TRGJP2,TGTGCCACCTGGGATAGTTGTATTAGTGATTGGATCAAGACGTTT,CATWDSCISDWIKTF
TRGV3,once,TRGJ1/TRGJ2,TGTGCCACCTGGGGACAGGCTTCTGGCCAAAAGAAACTCTTT,CATWGQASGQKKLF
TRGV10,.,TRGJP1,TGTGCTGCGTCGGGATATTATCGTATGGCCACTGGTTGGTTCAAGATATTT,CAASGYYRMATGWFKIF
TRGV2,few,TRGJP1,TGTGCCACCTGGGACGGGACTGGTTGGTTCAAGATATTT,CATWDGTGWFKIF
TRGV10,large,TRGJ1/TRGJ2,TGTGCTGCCCACATCCCTTATTATAAGAAACTCTTT,CAAHIPYYKKLF
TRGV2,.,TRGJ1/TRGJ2,TGTGCCACCCGGGACGGCTTTCGGAAACTCTTT,CATRDGFRKLF
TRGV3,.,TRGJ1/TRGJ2,TGTGCCACCGATTATTATAAGAAACTCTTT,CATDYYKKLF
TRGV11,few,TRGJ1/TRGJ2,.,CTTVPAGLGTCKKLF
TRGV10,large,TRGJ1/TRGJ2,TGTGCTGCCACTATTATTAAGAAACTCTTT,CAATIIKKLF
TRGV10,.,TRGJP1,TGTGCTGCGTGGGATTTTTTATACACTGGTTGGTTCAAGATATTT,CAAWDFLYTGWFKIF
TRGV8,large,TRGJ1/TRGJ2,TGTGCCACCTGGGATGGGAAACTCTTT,CATWDGKLF
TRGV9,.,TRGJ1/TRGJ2,TGTGCCGTTGTGGGAGGGGGTTACGGGGGGTGTAAGAAACTCTTT,CAVVGGGYGGCKKLF
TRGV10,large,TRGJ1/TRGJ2,TGTGCTGCGTGGGATAGGCGGATACCTTATTATAAGAAACTCTTT,CAAWDRRIPYYKKLF
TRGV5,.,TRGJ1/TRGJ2,TGTGCCACCTGGGCTTTGGGGGAGAAACTCTTT,CATWALGEKLF
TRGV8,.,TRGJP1,TGTGCCACCTGGGTCGGCTGGTTCAAGATATTT,CATWVGWFKIF
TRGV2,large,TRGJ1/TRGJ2,TGTGCCACCTGGGACGGGCGGAATTATTATAAGAAACTCTTT,CATWDGRNYYKKLF
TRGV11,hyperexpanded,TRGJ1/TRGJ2,TGTGCCTGCTGGATTAGGCACTCCGATAATTATTATAAGAAACTCTTT,CACWIRHSDNYYKKLF
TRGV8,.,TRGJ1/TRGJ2,TGTGCCACCTGGGACACAACTTCGGGATTTTATTATAAGAAACTCTTT,CATWDTTSGFYYKKLF
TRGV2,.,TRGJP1,TGTGCCACCTTGGGACGGGCCGTGGGGCCTACTGGTTGGTTCAAGATATTT,CATLGRAVGPTGWFKIF
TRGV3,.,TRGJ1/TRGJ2,TGTGCCACCTGGGACTTCCCCTATAAGAAACTCTTT,CATWDFPYKKLF
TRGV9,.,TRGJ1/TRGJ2,TGTGCCTTGTGGGAAGCCCCGAAAGGAGAAATACAAAATTATTATAAGAAACTCTTT,CALWEAPKGEIQNYYKKLF
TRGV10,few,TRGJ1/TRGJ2,TGTGCTGCGTTGGGATTATATCGATATAAGAAACTCTTT,CAALGLYRYKKLF
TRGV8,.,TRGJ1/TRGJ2,TGTGCCACCTTGGGATGGAAGAAGAAACTCTTT,CATLGWKKKLF
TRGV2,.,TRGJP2,TGTGCCACCTGGGACGGGCCGCTTATCGGGCGGAGAGAAGGTCGGCATTGGATCAAGACGTTT,CATWDGPLIGRREGRHWIKTF
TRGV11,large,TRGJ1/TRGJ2,.,CTTVPAGLGEKLF
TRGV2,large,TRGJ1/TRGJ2,TGTGCCACCTGGGACGCGAATTATTATAAGAAACTCTTT,CATWDANYYKKLF
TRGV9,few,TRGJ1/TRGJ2,TGTGCCTTGTGGGAGGGGGGTCTAGATTATAAGAAACTCTTT,CALWEGGLDYKKLF
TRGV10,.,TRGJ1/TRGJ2,TGTGCTGCGTGGGGCCTTACCCCATATTATTATAAGAAACTCTTT,CAAWGLTPYYYKKLF
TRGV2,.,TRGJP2,TGTGCCACCTGGGACGGGGATGAGGGTGATTGGATCAAGACGTTT,CATWDGDEGDWIKTF
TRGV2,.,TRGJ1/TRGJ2,TGTGCCACCTGGGACGATTCCTTAAATTCGAATTATTATAAGAAACTCTTT,CATWDDSLNSNYYKKLF
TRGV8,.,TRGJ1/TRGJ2,TGTGCCACCCTGGAGAATTCTTATAAGAAACTCTTT,CATLENSYKKLF
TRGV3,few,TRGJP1,TGTGCCACCTGGGATCAAGGTTGGTTCAAGATATTT,CATWDQGWFKIF
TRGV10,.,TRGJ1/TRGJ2,TGTGCTGCGTGGGGCCCTCTTGGAGTTTATTATAAGAAACTCTTT,CAAWGPLGVYYKKLF
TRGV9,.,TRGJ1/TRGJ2,TGTGCCTTGCTGGGAGGGCGCTATTATAAGAAACTCTTT,CALLGGRYYKKLF
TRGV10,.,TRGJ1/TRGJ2,TGTGCTGCGTCGGGATCCCCCCGGCAGCATTATTATAAGAAACTCTTT,CAASGSPRQHYYKKLF
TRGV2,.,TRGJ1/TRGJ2,TGTGCCACCAGGGACGGCCGGTGGAAGAAACTCTTT,CATRDGRWKKLF
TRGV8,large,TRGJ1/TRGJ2,TGTGCCACCTGGGATCGGGGGCCCTTCACTAAGAAACTCTTT,CATWDRGPFTKKLF
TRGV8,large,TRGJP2,TGTGCCACCTGGGATAGGTCTAGTGATTGGATCAAGACGTTT,CATWDRSSDWIKTF
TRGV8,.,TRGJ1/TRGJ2,TGTGCACCTGGGTTCTATTATAAGAAACTCTTT,CAPGFYYKKLF
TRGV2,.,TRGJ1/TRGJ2,TGTGCCACCTGGGACGGGCCCTCCCGGACCGTCTTAACGGAGAATTATTATAAGAAACTCTTT,CATWDGPSRTVLTENYYKKLF
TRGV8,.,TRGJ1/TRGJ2,TGTGCCACCTTCGGGATAGGTCGGGGTTATAAGAAACTCTTT,CATFGIGRGYKKLF
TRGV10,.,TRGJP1,TGTGCTGCGTGGGCCACTGGTTGGTTCAAGATATTT,CAAWATGWFKIF
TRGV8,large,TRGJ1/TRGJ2,TGTGCCACCTGGGATCATTATAAGAAACTCTTT,CATWDHYKKLF